The next 10 T cell receptor beta chains were all read from a single sample in a study of cytomegalovirus exposure and HLA in healthy donors. The table came from immunoSEQ multiplex PCR; TCRdb's copy has only in-frame clones and leaves some out. The sample has approximately 180,000 clones, around nine tenths seen once; the top ten hold 1.4%. The material sequenced was PBMCs. The source of these receptors is a woman in her thirties in good health and CMV-seronegative.

The chain carries TRBV2 and TRBJ2-7; 15 bases fit TRBD2. Trimming cost V 6 bases and J 6 bases; bases outside gene matches: 6. Germline CDR1 and CDR2: SNHLY and FYNNEI. CDR3 size: 15 residues. As DNA, the CDR3 is TGTGCCAGCAGAGCCGGGACTAGCGGGGGGAGCGAGCAGTACTTC. Translating it yields CASRAGTSGGSEQYF.

This clone was seen once. The CDR3 coding sequence is TGTGCCAGCATGACCCAGGGATCCTCCTACGAGCAGTACTTC. Amino acid sequence: CASMTQGSSYEQYF. The genes are TRBV6-1 and TRBJ2-7; TRBD1 is a possible D gene (5 bases). Per germline, CDR1 MNHNS and CDR2 SASEGT. The CDR3 is made up of 14 amino acids. The ends were cut back, 7 bases at V and 0 bases at J, with 13 bases in the middle.

DNA of the CDR3: TGTGCCAGCGCCGAGCGCGGGTCCGAAGCTTTCTTT. Its translation is CASAERGSEAFF. The gene calls are TRBV27 and TRBJ1-1; D is unclear. CDR1 MNHEY and CDR2 SMNVEV come from the germline V gene (reference sequence). V lost 8 bases and J 8 bases, leaving 15 bases between the germline ends. The CDR3 sequence is 12 residues long.

The V and J genes are TRBV5-5 and TRBJ2-7; 8 bases align to TRBD1. Unmatched junction bases numbered 5, after V lost 2 bases and J lost 4 bases. Germline V gene data show CDR1 as SGHKS and CDR2 as YYEKEE (reference sequence). This CDR3 contains 14 residues. The CDR3 region has the DNA TGTGCCAGCAGCTTAGGCCAGGGGGCTTACGAGCAGTACTTC. Translated, it gives CASSLGQGAYEQYF.

The chain recombines TRBV7-9 with TRBJ2-2; 8 nucleotides match TRBD1. Trimming removed 5 bases from V and 5 bases from J; junction bases left unmatched: 13. Germline V gives CDR1 SEHNR, CDR2 FQNEAQ (reference sequence). The CDR3 covers 17 residues. CDR3 amino acids: CASSRSSGGAGTGELFF. The CDR3 DNA is TGTGCCAGCAGCCGGTCTTCAGGGGGCGCTGGGACCGGGGAGCTGTTTTTT.

The V and J genes are TRBV6-5 and TRBJ2-2; D unresolved. CDR1 and CDR2 (germline): MNHEY, SVGAGI. The length of the CDR3 is 14 residues. V gave up 6 bases and J gave up 1 base, with 9 bases separating them. The CDR3 protein is CASSPGLNTGELFF. In DNA form, the CDR3 reads TGTGCCAGCAGCCCAGGTCTGAACACCGGGGAGCTGTTTTTT.

The V and J genes are TRBV7-9 and TRBJ1-5; 8 bases agree with TRBD1. The CDR3 has 16 amino acids. J gave up 4 bases and V 5 bases, and 10 bases lay outside the gene matches. The germline V gene has CDR1 SEHNR and CDR2 FQNEAQ (reference sequence). The CDR3 DNA sequence: TGTGCCAGCAGCCCCGCGACAGGGGCGTCAAATCAGCCCCAGCATTTT. It is translated as CASSPATGASNQPQHF.

CDR3 region: CASSVVSGREQFF. The CDR3 DNA is TGTGCCAGCAGCGTAGTCTCAGGCCGGGAGCAGTTCTTC. The rearrangement uses TRBV9 and TRBJ2-1; no firm D call. Trimming removed 0 bases at V and 10 bases at J, with 11 bases between. Looked up from germline, CDR1 is SGDLS and CDR2 is YYNGEE. CDR3 length: 13 amino acids.

The chain recombines TRBV11-2 with TRBJ1-1; TRBD1 matches 9 bases. Germline-derived CDR1 and CDR2 are SGHAT and FQNNGV. This CDR3 contains 16 residues. Trimming cost V 1 base and J 5 bases; bases outside gene matches: 8. CDR3 amino acids: CASSLGRTGDGTEAFF. CDR3 DNA sequence: TGTGCCAGCAGCTTAGGCCGGACAGGGGATGGGACTGAAGCTTTCTTT.

The V call is TRBV5-4, the J call TRBJ2-7, with 9 bases fitting TRBD1. The CDR3 is 14 amino acids. Per the germline V gene, CDR1 is SGHNT and CDR2 is YYREEE (reference sequence). With 1 base clipped from V and 6 bases from J, the junction kept 5 bases outside the gene matches. The CDR3 DNA is TGTGCCAGCAGCTTGACAGGGGGCCATGGCGAGCAGTACTTC. This sequence encodes CASSLTGGHGEQYF.